Each of the 23 T cell receptor beta chains below was sequenced from the same sample in a study of blood T cells in healthy people across ages. For the second PCR, which ran for about 7 to 11 cycles, a sample-barcoded 5' primer and a J-beta primer mix were used. TCRdb redid the calling of the 5' RACE reads with MiXCR, one entry per CDR3 protein. The sample records some 930,000 distinct CDR3 sequences, almost 30% being singletons. Separately, the same data were catalogued under a study of T cells of mothers and their children.

The material sequenced was blood. All receptors come from a woman aged 40 to 50 in good health.

A remark on this clonotype: This may come from a read error, since a much larger clone is one base off. This chain connects TRBV5-5 to TRBJ1-2; D not certain. Germline loops: CDR1 SGHKS, CDR2 YYEKEE (reference sequence). This CDR3 is 14 amino acids long. In DNA form, the CDR3 reads TGTGCCGGCAGCCCCGGATCTAGGGACTATGGCTACACCTTC. As protein: CAGSPGSRDYGYTF.

The V and J genes are TRBV4-2 and TRBJ2-5; tentatively, D is TRBD1 (6 bases). The ends were cut back, 2 bases at V and 3 bases at J, with 16 bases in the middle. Per the germline V gene, CDR1 is LGHNA and CDR2 is YNFKEQ. The CDR3 is 16 amino acids. DNA for the CDR3: TGTGCCAGCAGCCAAATTGGGGGCAGTGTGGAAGAGACCCAGTACTTC. Encoded protein: CASSQIGGSVEETQYF.

J is TRBJ2-7 and V is TRBV20-1; 12 bases are a match to TRBD2. The CDR3 contains 15 residues. J lost 4 bases, V lost 2 bases, and 6 bases had no gene match. Germline V gives CDR1 DFQATT, CDR2 SNEGSKA (reference sequence). The CDR3 nucleotides read TGCAGTGCTAGATTGGCTAGCGGGGGGGATTACGAGCAGTACTTC. Protein product: CSARLASGGDYEQYF.

The table lists this clonotype with a few counts. The genes are TRBV5-1 and TRBJ2-1, with D perhaps matching TRBD2 (5 bases). With 2 bases removed from V and 0 bases from J, the gap between germline ends came to 9 bases. This CDR3 is 15 amino acids long. CDR1 is SGHRS and CDR2 is YFSETQ in the germline V gene. CDR3 in DNA: TGCGCCAGCAGCTTTAGCGCAAGCTCCTACAATGAGCAGTTCTTC. It translates to CASSFSASSYNEQFF.

CDR3 region: CASSHQGKGTDTQYF. The DNA for the CDR3 is TGTGCCAGCAGCCATCAGGGGAAAGGTACAGATACGCAGTATTTT. The chain joins TRBV11-1 to TRBJ2-3; a weak D match, TRBD1 (6 bases). CDR3 length equals 15 residues. V lost 5 bases to trimming and J lost 3 bases, with 15 bases between them. CDR1 SGHAT and CDR2 FQDESV come from the germline V gene (reference sequence).

There are a few counts of this clonotype. The CDR3, as DNA: TGCAGTGCTGAACCGACAGGGTCGGGCAATGAGCAGTTCTTC. Protein: CSAEPTGSGNEQFF. The chain employs TRBV20-1 and TRBJ2-1; TRBD1 matches at 7 bases. CDR3 length equals 14 residues. CDR1 DFQATT and CDR2 SNEGSKA come from the germline V gene (reference sequence). Germline trimming cut 5 bases from V and 6 bases from J; bases unmatched to any gene: 10.

The chain combines TRBV4-1 with TRBJ2-1; 9 bases line up with TRBD2. The CDR3 sequence is 17 residues long. CDR1 and CDR2 from the germline V gene are MGHRA and YSYEKL. V shed 0 bases, J shed 2 bases, and the junction held 5 bases outside the gene matches. This chain's CDR3 is CASSQDTSSGAYNEQFF. The CDR3 bases are TGCGCCAGCAGCCAAGATACGTCTAGCGGGGCCTACAATGAGCAGTTCTTC.

V and J are TRBV21-1 and TRBJ1-1; the table names TRBD1, a call not compared with the DNA. TRBV21-1 counts as a pseudogene. The CDR3 totals 17 residues. DNA of the CDR3: TGTGCCAGCAGCAAATTGCCCGGGACACCCTTGAACACTGAAGCTTTCTTT. Translation: CASSKLPGTPLNTEAFF.

The chain carries TRBV6-6 and TRBJ2-2, with 7 bases identical to TRBD2. V shed 8 bases and J 5 bases; nucleotides not matched to a gene: 11. Germline-derived CDR1 and CDR2 are MNHNY and SVGAGI (reference sequence). The CDR3 is 15 residues long. In nucleotides, the CDR3 is TGTGCCAGCTCGAACCAGCGGGGAGAAACCGGGGAGCTGTTTTTT. It yields the protein CASSNQRGETGELFF.

Points on this clonotype: One junction end disagrees with the germline gene, perhaps due to a read error. The V call is TRBV4-3, the J call TRBJ1-4; the D gene is possibly TRBD1 (5 bases). In germline, CDR1 is LGHNA, CDR2 YSLEER. The CDR3 length is 15 residues. The CDR3 loop is CVSSTDRGPNGKLFF. The CDR3 DNA follows: TGCGTCAGCAGCACCGATCGGGGCCCTAATGGAAAACTGTTTTTT.

This clonotype has more than one count but fewer than ten. The chain employs TRBV28 and TRBJ1-6; D possibly corresponds to TRBD1 (5 bases). V was trimmed by 4 bases and J by 10 bases, leaving 26 bases between them. Germline lookup yields CDR1 MDHEN and CDR2 SYDVKM. This CDR3 region has 18 residues. The CDR3 sequence: CASSSRPRTRDVGSPLHF. The CDR3 bases are TGTGCCAGCAGTTCCCGGCCCCGGACCCGGGACGTGGGATCACCCCTCCACTTT.

This rearrangement joins TRBV20-1 to TRBJ1-2; TRBD1 might be the D (6 bases). Deletions cut 2 bases from V and 4 bases from J, with 14 bases between. Germline CDR1 reads DFQATT; CDR2 reads SNEGSKA (reference sequence). This CDR3 region has 14 residues. As DNA, the CDR3 is TGCAGTGCTAGATCTGACAGGCGCGGCTATGGCTACACCTTC. Protein sequence: CSARSDRRGYGYTF.

This clonotype was picked up one time. The V call is TRBV7-2, the J call TRBJ2-2, with D perhaps TRBD1 or TRBD2 (6 bases each). The V gene's germline CDR1 is SGHTA and CDR2 FQGNSA. This CDR3 has 14 residues. With 6 bases removed from V and 3 bases from J, the gap between germline ends came to 11 bases. The CDR3 DNA follows: TGTGCCAGCAGGGGGGGCCTTTACACCGGGGAGCTGTTTTTT. This gives the protein CASRGGLYTGELFF.

Only a few counts were recorded for this clonotype. The rearrangement joins TRBV3-1 to TRBJ2-1; possible D gene TRBD1, 5 bases. Trimming cost V 0 bases and J 7 bases, with 10 bases left between them. The CDR3 has 14 amino acids. From germline, CDR1 is LGHDT and CDR2 YNNKEL (reference sequence). The CDR3 DNA is TGTGCCAGCAGCCAAGATGTCAGGGCGAATGAGCAGTTCTTC. It yields the protein CASSQDVRANEQFF.

The chain uses TRBV29-1 and TRBJ2-2; no clear D gene. CDR1 is SQVTM and CDR2 is ANQGSEA in the germline V gene. This CDR3 region has 15 residues. Trimming left V 0 bases short and J 1 base short, with 9 bases between. CDR3 region: CSVEDGYRNTGELFF. CDR3 DNA: TGCAGCGTTGAAGATGGTTACAGGAACACCGGGGAGCTGTTTTTT.

This clonotype was seen more than once but under ten times. The rearrangement uses TRBV6-1 and TRBJ1-1; the D gene is possibly TRBD1 (6 bases). Trimming left V 6 bases short and J 0 bases short, with 23 bases between. The CDR3 sequence is 18 residues long. Germline V lookup: CDR1 MNHNS, CDR2 SASEGT. The CDR3 loop reads CASSEFPGTLVMNTEAFF. CDR3 nucleotide sequence: TGTGCCAGCAGCGAATTCCCCGGGACACTTGTAATGAACACTGAAGCTTTCTTT.

This clonotype has a count of ten or more. The chain is built from TRBV4-2 and TRBJ1-5; D not certain. This CDR3 is built from 16 residues. CDR1 LGHNA and CDR2 YNFKEQ come from the germline V gene. V lost 1 base and J lost 5, with 15 bases in between. This chain's CDR3 is CASSQGVGQNHQPQHF. The CDR3 bases are TGTGCCAGCAGCCAAGGGGTGGGCCAGAACCATCAGCCCCAGCATTTT.

This clonotype showed up just once. V gene TRBV20-1 combines with J gene TRBJ1-1; the D is unclear. The ends were cut back, 0 bases at V and 3 bases at J, with 11 bases in the middle. This CDR3 has 14 residues. Germline values: CDR1 DFQATT, CDR2 SNEGSKA (reference sequence). This chain's CDR3 is CSAREGPGDTEAFF. The CDR3 DNA reads TGCAGTGCTAGAGAAGGCCCCGGGGACACTGAAGCTTTCTTT.

The sample holds many counts of this clonotype. The V call is TRBV29-1, the J call TRBJ2-5; no reliable D call. Germline CDR1 is SQVTM and CDR2 is ANQGSEA. The CDR3 loop spans 14 amino acids. Trimming stripped 2 bases from V and 4 bases from J, with 14 bases between. CDR3 in amino acids: CSVEPEMLRETQYF. The CDR3 nucleotides read TGCAGCGTTGAACCAGAAATGTTACGAGAGACCCAGTACTTC.

On this clonotype itself: The junction differs from germline at one of its ends, possibly a read error. The chain has TRBV29-1 and TRBJ1-2; D is perhaps TRBD1 (6 bases). The CDR3 totals 13 residues. The V gene's germline CDR1 is SQVTM and CDR2 ANQGSEA. In DNA, the CDR3 is TGCAGCGTTAAGGGACACCTCCGCGATGGGTACACCTTC. It is translated as CSVKGHLRDGYTF.

For this clonotype: One end of the junction is discordant with germline, which a read error may explain. The chain uses TRBV5-4 and TRBJ2-2, with D uncertain. Germline loops: CDR1 SGHNT, CDR2 YYREEE (reference sequence). The CDR3 loop spans 15 amino acids. The CDR3 nucleotides read TGTGCCGGCAGCCTCGACAACGCGAACACCGGGGAGCTGTTTTTT. As protein: CAGSLDNANTGELFF.

This clonotype has a count of ten or more. The J gene is TRBJ2-5, the V gene TRBV12-3 or TRBV12-4; the D is unclear. This CDR3 region has 14 residues. V gave up 4 bases and J gave up 3 bases, with 12 bases separating them. In DNA form, the CDR3 reads TGTGCCAGCAGTTATAGAGTAGGTGAAGAGACCCAGTACTTC. This sequence encodes CASSYRVGEETQYF.

The CDR3 here is CASTPGRTETQYF. Here the CDR3 DNA reads TGTGCCAGCACCCCGGGACGGACAGAGACCCAGTACTTC. The chain has TRBV28 and TRBJ2-5; D is perhaps TRBD1 or TRBD2 (5 bases each). CDR1 and CDR2 from the germline V gene are MDHEN and SYDVKM. Deletions cut 7 bases from V and 4 bases from J, with 13 bases between. The length of the CDR3 is 13 residues. The complete variable domain, with remaining parts taken from reference TRBV28 and TRBJ2-5, reads DVKVTQSSRYLVKRTGEKVFLECVQDMDHENMFWYRQDPGLGLRLIYFSYDVKMKEKGDIPEGYSVSREKKERFSLILESASTNQTSMYLCASTPGRTETQYFGPGTRLLVL.